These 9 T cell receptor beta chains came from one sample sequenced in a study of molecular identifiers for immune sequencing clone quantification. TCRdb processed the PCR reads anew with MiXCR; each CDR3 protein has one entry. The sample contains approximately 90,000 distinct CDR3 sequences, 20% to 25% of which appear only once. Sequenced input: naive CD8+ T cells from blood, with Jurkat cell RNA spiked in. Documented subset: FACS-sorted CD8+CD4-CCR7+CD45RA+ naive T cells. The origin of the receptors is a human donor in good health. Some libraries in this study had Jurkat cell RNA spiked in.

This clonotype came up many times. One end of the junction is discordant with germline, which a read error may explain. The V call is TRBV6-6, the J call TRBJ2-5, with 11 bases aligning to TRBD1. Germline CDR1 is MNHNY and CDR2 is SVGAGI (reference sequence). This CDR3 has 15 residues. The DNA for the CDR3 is TGTGCCAGCAGTGACTCCGGGACAGGGGGAGAGACCCAGTACTTC. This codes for CASSDSGTGGETQYF.

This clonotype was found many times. The CDR3 reads CASSLDSHPSNYGYTF. DNA for the CDR3: TGCGCCAGCAGCTTGGACAGCCACCCCTCTAACTATGGCTACACCTTC. The chain recombines TRBV5-1 with TRBJ1-2; the D is unclear. V was pared by 0 bases and J by 0 bases, with 12 bases between. Germline CDR1 is SGHRS and CDR2 is YFSETQ. CDR3 length: 16 residues.

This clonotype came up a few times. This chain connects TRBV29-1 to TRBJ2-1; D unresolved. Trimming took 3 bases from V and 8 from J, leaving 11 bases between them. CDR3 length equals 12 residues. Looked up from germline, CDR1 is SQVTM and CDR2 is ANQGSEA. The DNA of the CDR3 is TGCAGCGTTGAGGGCGTCTCGGATGAGCAGTTCTTC. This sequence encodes CSVEGVSDEQFF.

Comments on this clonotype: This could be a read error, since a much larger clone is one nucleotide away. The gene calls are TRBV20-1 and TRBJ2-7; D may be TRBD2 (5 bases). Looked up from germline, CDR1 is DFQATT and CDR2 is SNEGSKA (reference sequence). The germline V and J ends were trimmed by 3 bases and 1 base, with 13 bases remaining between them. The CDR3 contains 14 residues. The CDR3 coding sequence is TGCAGTGCTAGGGGAGTATGTGATTCCTACGAGCAGTACTTC. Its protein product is CSARGVCDSYEQYF.

CDR3 in amino acids: CASSLEGQTYEQYF. The CDR3 DNA sequence: TGTGCCAGCAGTTTAGAGGGACAGACCTACGAGCAGTACTTC. J is TRBJ2-7 and V is TRBV12-3 or TRBV12-4; the match to TRBD1 covers 7 bases. The CDR3 totals 14 residues. The V gene end was trimmed by 1 base and the J gene end by 2 bases; junction bases not matched to a gene: 2.

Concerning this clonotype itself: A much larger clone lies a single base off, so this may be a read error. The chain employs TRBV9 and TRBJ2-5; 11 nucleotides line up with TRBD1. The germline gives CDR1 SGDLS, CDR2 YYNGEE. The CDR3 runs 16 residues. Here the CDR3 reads CAGSVGQGAIQETQYF. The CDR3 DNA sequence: TGTGCCGGCAGCGTAGGACAGGGGGCTATTCAAGAGACCCAGTACTTC.

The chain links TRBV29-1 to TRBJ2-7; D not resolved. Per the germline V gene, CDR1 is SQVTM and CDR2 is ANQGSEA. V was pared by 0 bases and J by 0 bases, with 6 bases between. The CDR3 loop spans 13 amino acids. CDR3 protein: CSVEDRASYEQYF. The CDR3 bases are TGCAGCGTTGAAGATAGGGCCTCCTACGAGCAGTACTTC.

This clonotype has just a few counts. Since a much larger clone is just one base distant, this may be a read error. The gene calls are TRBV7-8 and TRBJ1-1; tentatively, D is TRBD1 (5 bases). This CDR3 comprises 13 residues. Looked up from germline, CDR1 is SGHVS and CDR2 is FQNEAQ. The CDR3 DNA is TGTGCCGGCAGCCGGGACTATGGAACTGAAGCTTTCTTT. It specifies CAGSRDYGTEAFF.

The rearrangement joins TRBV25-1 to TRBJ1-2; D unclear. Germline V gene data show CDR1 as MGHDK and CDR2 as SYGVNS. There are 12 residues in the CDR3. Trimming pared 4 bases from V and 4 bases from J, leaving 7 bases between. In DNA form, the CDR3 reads TGTGCCAGCAGTGCTCAAGGCTATGGCTACACCTTC. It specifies CASSAQGYGYTF.